The clone carrying this TCR beta chain was found a few times. Its cognate antigen is unknown. The data originate from a study of shared clonotypes between healthy human individuals. Assay used: immunoSEQ multiplex PCR; TCRdb lists only in-frame clones, some missing. The sample has around 200,000 clones; about 66% are singletons. The V and J ends lost 5 bases and 2 bases respectively, with 21 bases between them. CDR3 length equals 18 residues. Germline CDR1 SGHVS, CDR2 FQNEAQ. Study-wide results and caveats: Rarefaction showed that sequencing of sorted subsets was incomplete (despite large depth).

This TCR was recovered from a man in his thirties or forties in good health. The J gene is TRBJ2-2, the V gene TRBV7-8, with a possible D match to TRBD2 (6 bases). Sequencing was done on a sample of memory CD4+ T cells sorted from blood. Subset of the sample: CD45RA-negative fraction. This CDR3 reads CASSHERRGLKNTGELFF. The CDR3 nucleotides read TGTGCCAGCAGCCACGAAAGGCGGGGCCTTAAAAACACCGGGGAGCTGTTTTTT.